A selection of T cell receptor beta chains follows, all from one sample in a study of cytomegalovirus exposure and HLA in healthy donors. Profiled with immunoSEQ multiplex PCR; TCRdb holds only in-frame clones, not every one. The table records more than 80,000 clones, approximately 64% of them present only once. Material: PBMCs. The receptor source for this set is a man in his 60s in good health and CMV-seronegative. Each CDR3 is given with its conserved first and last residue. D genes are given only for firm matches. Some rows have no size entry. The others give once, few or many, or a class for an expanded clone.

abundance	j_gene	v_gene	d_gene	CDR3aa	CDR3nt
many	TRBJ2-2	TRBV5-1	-	CASSPLGASNTGELFF	TGCGCCAGCAGCCCTCTTGGGGCCTCGAACACCGGGGAGCTGTTTTTT
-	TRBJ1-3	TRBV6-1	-	CASTMGGNGNTIYF	TGTGCCAGCACCATGGGGGGAAATGGAAACACCATATATTTT
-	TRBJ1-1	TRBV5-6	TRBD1	CASSSTGQGMNTEAFF	TGTGCCAGCAGCTCCACGGGACAGGGAATGAACACTGAAGCTTTCTTT
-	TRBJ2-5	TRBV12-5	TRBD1	CASGLTGGLKTQYF	TGTGCTAGTGGGCTGACAGGGGGTTTGAAGACCCAGTACTTC
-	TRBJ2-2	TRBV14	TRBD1	CASSKGQGLTGELFF	TGTGCCAGCAGCAAGGGACAGGGGCTCACCGGGGAGCTGTTTTTT
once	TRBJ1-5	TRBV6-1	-	CASSGVRGDNQPQHF	TGTGCCAGCAGTGGAGTCAGGGGTGACAATCAGCCCCAGCATTTT
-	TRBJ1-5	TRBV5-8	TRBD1	CASSSGQPDQPQHF	TGTGCCAGCAGCTCGGGACAGCCCGATCAGCCCCAGCATTTT
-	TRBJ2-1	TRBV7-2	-	CASSLAARSYNEQFF	TGTGCCAGCAGCTTAGCGGCCCGCTCCTACAATGAGCAGTTCTTC
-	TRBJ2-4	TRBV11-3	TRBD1	CASSPGQGAAKNIQYF	TGTGCCAGCAGCCCCGGACAGGGGGCGGCCAAAAACATTCAGTACTTC
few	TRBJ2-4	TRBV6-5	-	CASSGVGGKNIQYF	TGTGCCAGCAGTGGGGTGGGGGGCAAAAACATTCAGTACTTC